A single sample gave rise to the 6 T cell receptor beta chains below, sequenced in a study of shared clonotypes between healthy human individuals. Libraries were prepared by immunoSEQ multiplex PCR; TCRdb keeps only in-frame clonotypes and omits some of them. The table records under 1 million clones, 80% to 95% of them present only once. Positive CCR7 selection of CD45RO-negative cells yielded the naive CD8 cells, and terminally differentiated effector memory CD45RA+ cells were excluded. Material: naive CD8+ T cells sorted from blood. Every receptor here comes from a young man in good health.

The chain has TRBV5-4 and TRBJ2-2; D might be TRBD1 or TRBD2, each matching 5 bases. V shed 4 bases and J shed 0 bases, with 13 bases lying between them. Germline values: CDR1 SGHNT, CDR2 YYREEE (reference sequence). The CDR3 has 16 amino acids. The CDR3: CASSPGATANTGELFF. The CDR3 region has the DNA TGTGCCAGCAGCCCCGGGGCCACTGCGAACACCGGGGAGCTGTTTTTT. The full variable domain, rest sourced from reference TRBV5-4 and TRBJ2-2, is ETGVTQSPTHLIKTRGQQVTLRCSSQSGHNTVSWYQQALGQGPQFIFQYYREEENGRGNFPPRFSGLQFPNYSSELNVNALELDDSALYLCASSPGATANTGELFFGEGSRLTVL.

The chain combines TRBV5-5 with TRBJ1-5; 7 nucleotides agree with TRBD1. V was pared by 4 bases and J by 0 bases, with 13 bases of the junction left unmatched. The CDR3 loop spans 18 amino acids. Looked up from germline, CDR1 is SGHKS and CDR2 is YYEKEE (reference sequence). The DNA for the CDR3 is TGTGCCAGCAGCAGGTCGACAGGGTACGGTTATAGCAATCAGCCCCAGCATTTT. Its translation: CASSRSTGYGYSNQPQHF.

V is TRBV21-1 and J is TRBJ2-1; the table's D call, TRBD1, was not checked against the DNA. TRBV21-1 is a pseudogene locus. This CDR3 region has 14 residues. In nucleotides, the CDR3 is TGTGCCAGCCAGGGACAGGGTGCGTACAATGAGCAGTTCTTC. Translated, it gives CASQGQGAYNEQFF.

The J gene is TRBJ2-5, the V gene TRBV11-2; 7 positions match TRBD2. CDR1 and CDR2 from the germline V gene are SGHAT and FQNNGV. The CDR3 runs to 15 residues. Trimming removed 3 bases from V and 4 bases from J; junction bases left unmatched: 8. CDR3 sequence: CASSLGGAGRETQYF. In nucleotides, the CDR3 is TGTGCCAGCAGCTTGGGAGGGGCAGGGCGAGAGACCCAGTACTTC. Looking up the rest from reference TRBV11-2 and TRBJ2-5 gives the full variable domain: EAGVAQSPRYKIIEKRQSVAFWCNPISGHATLYWYQQILGQGPKLLIQFQNNGVVDDSQLPKDRFSAERLKGVDSTLKIQPAKLEDSAVYLCASSLGGAGRETQYFGPGTRLLVL.

The V call is TRBV4-1, the J call TRBJ2-7; TRBD2 matches 10 bases. The germline gives CDR1 MGHRA, CDR2 YSYEKL. The CDR3 extends over 17 amino acids. After removal of 1 base from V and 2 bases from J, the junction contained 8 bases not matched to a gene. The CDR3 nucleotides are TGCGCCAGCAGCCAAGGTTTGGCTAGCGGGAGCACCTACGAGCAGTACTTC. Protein product: CASSQGLASGSTYEQYF.

The V call is TRBV5-4, the J call TRBJ2-1, with D possibly being TRBD2 (6 bases). The CDR3 loop spans 14 amino acids. Germline lookup yields CDR1 SGHNT and CDR2 YYREEE (reference sequence). V was pared by 4 bases and J by 5 bases, with 13 bases between. The CDR3 reads CASSPREYHNEQFF. The CDR3 coding sequence is TGTGCCAGCAGCCCACGGGAGTACCACAATGAGCAGTTCTTC.